This T cell receptor (beta chain) was retrieved from a study of CD8 T cells in Susac syndrome. With random hexamers, reverse transcription was performed on about 0.5 to 1 ug of RNA. The TCR beta CDR3 was amplified by immunoSEQ multiplex PCR across 54 Vbeta, 13 Jbeta. TCRdb processed the immunoSEQ multiplex PCR reads anew with MiXCR; each CDR3 protein has one entry. The sample consists of some 150,000 distinct CDR3 sequences, 95% to 96% of them appearing once. This CDR3 comprises 14 residues. V gave up 4 bases and J gave up 3 bases, with 11 bases separating them. The germline V gene has CDR1 PRHDT and CDR2 FYEKMQ (reference sequence). The authors sequenced TCR beta from blood CD8+ and CD4+ T cells.

The sequenced sample consisted of CD8+ T cells from PBMCs. The TCR was taken from a human donor with multiple sclerosis. The chain joins TRBV13 to TRBJ2-3; D gene uncertain. The CDR3 region is CASSSQGWTDTQYF. CDR3 sequence (DNA): TGTGCCAGCAGCTCCCAAGGTTGGACAGATACGCAGTATTTT.